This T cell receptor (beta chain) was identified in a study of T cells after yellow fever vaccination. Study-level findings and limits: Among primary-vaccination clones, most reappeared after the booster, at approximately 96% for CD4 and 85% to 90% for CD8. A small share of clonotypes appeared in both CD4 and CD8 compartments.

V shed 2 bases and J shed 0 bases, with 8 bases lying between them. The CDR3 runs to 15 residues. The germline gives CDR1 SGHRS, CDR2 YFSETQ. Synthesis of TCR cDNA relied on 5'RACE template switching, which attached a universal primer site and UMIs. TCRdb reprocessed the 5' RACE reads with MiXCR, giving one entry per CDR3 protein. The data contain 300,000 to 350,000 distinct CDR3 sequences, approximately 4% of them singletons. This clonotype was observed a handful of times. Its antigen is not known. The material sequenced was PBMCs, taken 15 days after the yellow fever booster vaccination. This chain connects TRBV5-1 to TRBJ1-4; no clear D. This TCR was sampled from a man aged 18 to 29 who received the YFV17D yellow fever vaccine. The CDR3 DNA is TGCGCCAGCAGCTTCTCGGCGGCAACTAATGAAAAACTGTTTTTT. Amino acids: CASSFSAATNEKLFF.